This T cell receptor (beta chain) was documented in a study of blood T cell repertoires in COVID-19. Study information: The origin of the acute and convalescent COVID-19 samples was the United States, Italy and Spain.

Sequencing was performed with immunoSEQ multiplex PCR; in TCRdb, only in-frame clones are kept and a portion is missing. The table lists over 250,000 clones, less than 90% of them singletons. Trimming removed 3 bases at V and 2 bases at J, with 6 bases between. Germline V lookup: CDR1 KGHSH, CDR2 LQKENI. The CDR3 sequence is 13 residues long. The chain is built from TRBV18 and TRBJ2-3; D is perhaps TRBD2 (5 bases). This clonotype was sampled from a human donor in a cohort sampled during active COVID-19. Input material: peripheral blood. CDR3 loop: CASSPRATDTQYF. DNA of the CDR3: TGTGCCAGCTCACCGAGGGCCACAGATACGCAGTATTTT.